These T cell receptor beta chains were read from a single sample in a study of T cell repertoires in cytomegalovirus infection. Antigens of these TCRs are unknown. Each CDR3 protein is one row after TCRdb ran MiXCR on the reads. The sample has about 570,000 distinct CDR3 sequences, roughly 43% seen once; the top ten hold 48%. This sample comprised cultured PBMCs, obtained from culture after CMV antigen stimulation. The receptor set was obtained from a human donor in good health (CMV status not recorded). Some clones in this sample may be carry-over from other donors' samples. Each CDR3 is given with its conserved first and last residue. The D gene is left open where the match is weak. Clone size is shown for a subset of rows, as once, few, many or a class of expanded clone.

J gene: TRBJ2-3
D gene: -
V gene: TRBV6-1
clone size: few
CDR3 DNA: TGTGCCAGCAGTGACGCCAGCGGGCCAGATACGCAGTATTTT
CDR3 protein: CASSDASGPDTQYF

J gene: TRBJ2-2
D gene: -
V gene: TRBV7-9
clone size: -
CDR3 DNA: TGTGCCAGCAGCTTAGGATTTGGGGTTAACACCGGGGAGCTGTTTTTT
CDR3 protein: CASSLGFGVNTGELFF

J gene: TRBJ1-2
D gene: -
V gene: TRBV7-2
clone size: few
CDR3 DNA: TGTGCCAGCAGCTTAATCGGGGGCTACACCTTC
CDR3 protein: CASSLIGGYTF

J gene: TRBJ2-7
D gene: TRBD2
V gene: TRBV7-2
clone size: many
CDR3 DNA: TGTGCCAGCAGCTCACTAGCGGCTTACGAGCAGTACTTC
CDR3 protein: CASSSLAAYEQYF

J gene: TRBJ1-2
D gene: -
V gene: TRBV27
clone size: few
CDR3 DNA: TGTGCCAGCAGTTTGGCAGGTCATGGCTACACCTTC
CDR3 protein: CASSLAGHGYTF

J gene: TRBJ2-2
D gene: -
V gene: TRBV7-2
clone size: many
CDR3 DNA: TGTGCCAGCAGCTTCCAGGCTGGGGAGCTGTTTTTT
CDR3 protein: CASSFQAGELFF

J gene: TRBJ1-6
D gene: -
V gene: TRBV7-9
clone size: few
CDR3 DNA: TGTGCCAGCAGCTCGACATCACCCGGGTCACCCCTCCACTTT
CDR3 protein: CASSSTSPGSPLHF

J gene: TRBJ1-6
D gene: -
V gene: TRBV6-1
clone size: -
CDR3 DNA: TGTGCCAGCAGCTTCTTGGGGGGCCCAGACCTCTCCTATAATTCACCCCTCCACTTT
CDR3 protein: CASSFLGGPDLSYNSPLHF

J gene: TRBJ2-7
D gene: TRBD1
V gene: TRBV7-9
clone size: -
CDR3 DNA: TGTGCCAGCAGCTTAGATGGACAGGGAACACGTTCTCAGTACTTC
CDR3 protein: CASSLDGQGTRSQYF

J gene: TRBJ1-4
D gene: -
V gene: TRBV27
clone size: -
CDR3 DNA: TGTGCCAGCAGTTTACCCAGGGGCGCGTCTAATGAAAAACTGTTTTTT
CDR3 protein: CASSLPRGASNEKLFF

J gene: TRBJ2-3
D gene: TRBD2
V gene: TRBV12-3/TRBV12-4
clone size: -
CDR3 DNA: TGTGCCAGCAGAGGACTAGTCACAGATACGCAGTATTTT
CDR3 protein: CASRGLVTDTQYF

J gene: TRBJ1-2
D gene: TRBD1
V gene: TRBV7-2
clone size: few
CDR3 DNA: TGTGCCAGCAGTGAGGGGGCGCAGTATAACTATGGCTACACCTTC
CDR3 protein: CASSEGAQYNYGYTF

J gene: TRBJ2-3
D gene: -
V gene: TRBV27
clone size: -
CDR3 DNA: TGTGCCAGCAGGCGGACTTCTAGCACAGATACGCAGTATTTT
CDR3 protein: CASRRTSSTDTQYF

J gene: TRBJ1-1
D gene: -
V gene: TRBV7-2
clone size: few
CDR3 DNA: TGTGCCAGCAGCCCTGGACGGGGGCTCGGGGCTTTCTTT
CDR3 protein: CASSPGRGLGAFF

J gene: TRBJ1-1
D gene: -
V gene: TRBV7-4
clone size: -
CDR3 DNA: TGTGCCAGCAGCCCCTGGGGGGCTAGCACTGAAGCTTTCTTT
CDR3 protein: CASSPWGASTEAFF

J gene: TRBJ1-3
D gene: -
V gene: TRBV3-1
clone size: -
CDR3 DNA: TGTGCCAGCAGCCCGGGACACGCCATCGACTCTGGAAACACCATATATTTT
CDR3 protein: CASSPGHAIDSGNTIYF

J gene: TRBJ2-5
D gene: -
V gene: TRBV11-2
clone size: -
CDR3 DNA: TGTGCCAGCAGCTGGACAGTCCAAGAGACCCAGTACTTC
CDR3 protein: CASSWTVQETQYF

J gene: TRBJ1-2
D gene: -
V gene: TRBV7-9
clone size: few
CDR3 DNA: TGTGCCAGCAGCTCGTACAGGGATTCTGGCTACACCTTC
CDR3 protein: CASSSYRDSGYTF

J gene: TRBJ1-6
D gene: -
V gene: TRBV6-2/TRBV6-3
clone size: few
CDR3 DNA: TGTGCCAGCAGAGGATGGGGGGCTCAGGATTCACCCCTCCACTTT
CDR3 protein: CASRGWGAQDSPLHF

J gene: TRBJ1-2
D gene: TRBD1
V gene: TRBV12-3/TRBV12-4
clone size: -
CDR3 DNA: TGTGCCAGCAGGTCAGGGGGCAGCTATGGCTACACCTTC
CDR3 protein: CASRSGGSYGYTF

J gene: TRBJ1-2
D gene: TRBD1
V gene: TRBV12-3/TRBV12-4
clone size: -
CDR3 DNA: TGTGCCAGCAGTTCGACAGGGAATGGCTACACCTTC
CDR3 protein: CASSSTGNGYTF

J gene: TRBJ1-4
D gene: -
V gene: TRBV2
clone size: few
CDR3 DNA: TGTGCCAGCAGTGATACAGGGAAAGCTAATGAAAAACTGTTTTTT
CDR3 protein: CASSDTGKANEKLFF

J gene: TRBJ2-1
D gene: TRBD1
V gene: TRBV19
clone size: -
CDR3 DNA: TGTGCCAGTAGCCCTGGGTGGCAGGGGGTCGGTGAGCAGTTCTTC
CDR3 protein: CASSPGWQGVGEQFF

J gene: TRBJ2-5
D gene: TRBD1
V gene: TRBV9
clone size: -
CDR3 DNA: TGTGCCAGCAGCACCGGACAGGCAGAGACCCAGTACTTC
CDR3 protein: CASSTGQAETQYF

J gene: TRBJ2-2
D gene: -
V gene: TRBV10-3
clone size: -
CDR3 DNA: TGTGCCATCAGTGAAGGAACCGGGGAGCTGTTTTTT
CDR3 protein: CAISEGTGELFF

J gene: TRBJ2-5
D gene: -
V gene: TRBV2
clone size: few
CDR3 DNA: TGTGCCAGCACAGCCCAGCTGGAGACCCAGTACTTC
CDR3 protein: CASTAQLETQYF

J gene: TRBJ1-1
D gene: -
V gene: TRBV10-3
clone size: few
CDR3 DNA: TGTGCCATCAGACAGGGTGAGGGCACTGAAGCTTTCTTT
CDR3 protein: CAIRQGEGTEAFF

J gene: TRBJ2-5
D gene: TRBD1
V gene: TRBV7-6
clone size: few
CDR3 DNA: TGTGCCAGCAGCCCTACCCGGGACAGGGGCCCCATACACGGCCAGTACTTC
CDR3 protein: CASSPTRDRGPIHGQYF

J gene: TRBJ2-1
D gene: TRBD2
V gene: TRBV5-1
clone size: -
CDR3 DNA: TGCGCCAGCAGCCGATCAATAGCGGGAGTATACAATGAGCAGTTCTTC
CDR3 protein: CASSRSIAGVYNEQFF

J gene: TRBJ1-3
D gene: -
V gene: TRBV20-1
clone size: -
CDR3 DNA: TGCAGTGCTAGACGAGCCGGAGGGGCTGGAAACACCATATATTTT
CDR3 protein: CSARRAGGAGNTIYF

J gene: TRBJ2-1
D gene: TRBD2
V gene: TRBV20-1
clone size: -
CDR3 DNA: TGCAGTGCTAGCTCGGGAGCGGGAGGTAATCTTGAGCAGTTCTTC
CDR3 protein: CSASSGAGGNLEQFF

J gene: TRBJ2-2
D gene: -
V gene: TRBV11-2
clone size: -
CDR3 DNA: TGTGCCAGCAGCCTTAGTGTTAACACCGGGGAGCTGTTTTTT
CDR3 protein: CASSLSVNTGELFF

J gene: TRBJ1-1
D gene: -
V gene: TRBV5-4
clone size: -
CDR3 DNA: TGTGCCAGCAGCTCCCGGACAGCGAACACTGAAGCTTTCTTT
CDR3 protein: CASSSRTANTEAFF

J gene: TRBJ1-3
D gene: -
V gene: TRBV7-4
clone size: -
CDR3 DNA: TGTGCCAGCAGCTTAGTCCCCTCACTATTCGCCTCTGGAAACACCATATATTTT
CDR3 protein: CASSLVPSLFASGNTIYF

J gene: TRBJ2-2
D gene: -
V gene: TRBV12-3/TRBV12-4
clone size: -
CDR3 DNA: TGTGCCAGCAATAGGGGTGGGACCGGGGAGCTGTTTTTT
CDR3 protein: CASNRGGTGELFF

J gene: TRBJ2-4
D gene: -
V gene: TRBV5-1
clone size: many
CDR3 DNA: TGCGCCAGCAGCTACCGGACAGTTGGAGTCAACATTCAGTACTTC
CDR3 protein: CASSYRTVGVNIQYF

J gene: TRBJ1-5
D gene: -
V gene: TRBV19
clone size: -
CDR3 DNA: TGTGCCAGTAGTATGAGGGGACGAGGCAATCAGCCCCAGCATTTT
CDR3 protein: CASSMRGRGNQPQHF

J gene: TRBJ2-5
D gene: -
V gene: TRBV7-9
clone size: few
CDR3 DNA: TGTGCCAGCAGCTCAAACTGGGGGACCCAGTACTTC
CDR3 protein: CASSSNWGTQYF

J gene: TRBJ2-7
D gene: -
V gene: TRBV12-3/TRBV12-4
clone size: few
CDR3 DNA: TGTGCCAGCAGAGCGAAAGGAGCCTACGAGCAGTACTTC
CDR3 protein: CASRAKGAYEQYF

J gene: TRBJ2-5
D gene: -
V gene: TRBV7-6
clone size: -
CDR3 DNA: TGTGCCAGCAGCTTGGGGGGAAGGGCGTACCAAGAGACCCAGTACTTC
CDR3 protein: CASSLGGRAYQETQYF

J gene: TRBJ2-3
D gene: -
V gene: TRBV7-2
clone size: many
CDR3 DNA: TGTGCCAGCAGCTTGGTTGTGGGAGTCGATACGCAGTATTTT
CDR3 protein: CASSLVVGVDTQYF

J gene: TRBJ2-7
D gene: -
V gene: TRBV12-3/TRBV12-4
clone size: -
CDR3 DNA: TGTGCCAGCACCCCGGGACTCAAGTACGAGCAGTACTTC
CDR3 protein: CASTPGLKYEQYF

J gene: TRBJ2-1
D gene: TRBD2
V gene: TRBV6-6
clone size: -
CDR3 DNA: TGTGCCAGCCGATATAGCGGGATCTACAATGAGCAGTTCTTC
CDR3 protein: CASRYSGIYNEQFF

J gene: TRBJ1-5
D gene: -
V gene: TRBV2
clone size: -
CDR3 DNA: TGTGCCAGCAGGGGGCCGGGCCGAAATCAGCCCCAGCATTTT
CDR3 protein: CASRGPGRNQPQHF

J gene: TRBJ2-2
D gene: -
V gene: TRBV7-2
clone size: -
CDR3 DNA: TGTGCCAGCAGCCGGTCGGAGTCTTACGGGGAGCTGTTTTTT
CDR3 protein: CASSRSESYGELFF

J gene: TRBJ2-3
D gene: TRBD1
V gene: TRBV19
clone size: -
CDR3 DNA: TGTGCCAGTAGTATTTTTGGACAGGTCACAGATACGCAGTATTTT
CDR3 protein: CASSIFGQVTDTQYF

J gene: TRBJ2-7
D gene: -
V gene: TRBV7-2
clone size: -
CDR3 DNA: TGTGCCAGCAGCCCCCGAGGATTGGAACGATTGTTGGACTTC
CDR3 protein: CASSPRGLERLLDF

J gene: TRBJ1-3
D gene: -
V gene: TRBV7-6
clone size: -
CDR3 DNA: TGTGCCAGCAGCTTAGCCCCAGGTCTGGTATCTGGAAACACCATATATTTT
CDR3 protein: CASSLAPGLVSGNTIYF

J gene: TRBJ1-2
D gene: -
V gene: TRBV7-2
clone size: -
CDR3 DNA: TGTGCCAGCAGCTTAGTGCCGGGAGCCGGTAACTATGGCTACACCTTC
CDR3 protein: CASSLVPGAGNYGYTF

J gene: TRBJ2-1
D gene: TRBD2
V gene: TRBV19
clone size: -
CDR3 DNA: TGTGCCAGTGGAGCTAGCGGGAGGGCCAGTGAGCAGTTCTTC
CDR3 protein: CASGASGRASEQFF

J gene: TRBJ1-2
D gene: TRBD1
V gene: TRBV11-2
clone size: once
CDR3 DNA: TGTGCCAGCACCTTATCGGGACAGGCCCTCTCTAACTATGGCTACACCTTC
CDR3 protein: CASTLSGQALSNYGYTF

J gene: TRBJ1-6
D gene: -
V gene: TRBV7-2
clone size: -
CDR3 DNA: TGTGCCAGCAGCGATGACTCCGCACCCCTCCACTTT
CDR3 protein: CASSDDSAPLHF

J gene: TRBJ1-4
D gene: -
V gene: TRBV27
clone size: -
CDR3 DNA: TGTGCCAGCAGTTTTTTGGCCACCGCAACTAATGAAAAACTGTTTTTT
CDR3 protein: CASSFLATATNEKLFF

J gene: TRBJ2-5
D gene: -
V gene: TRBV2
clone size: -
CDR3 DNA: TGTGCCAGCAGTGGCGGGACGGATCAAGAGACCCAGTACTTC
CDR3 protein: CASSGGTDQETQYF

J gene: TRBJ2-3
D gene: -
V gene: TRBV7-8
clone size: few
CDR3 DNA: TGTGCCAGCCAAAGCCCCGTCAGGACGAAAAGACCACCTGCAGATACGCAGTATTTT
CDR3 protein: CASQSPVRTKRPPADTQYF

J gene: TRBJ1-1
D gene: -
V gene: TRBV7-6
clone size: -
CDR3 DNA: TGTGCCAGCAGCTCACCCATGGGGCGGATGAACACTGAAGCTTTCTTT
CDR3 protein: CASSSPMGRMNTEAFF

J gene: TRBJ1-5
D gene: -
V gene: TRBV6-5
clone size: -
CDR3 DNA: TGTGCCAGCAGACCCCGACAGGCAAATCAGCCCCAGCATTTT
CDR3 protein: CASRPRQANQPQHF

J gene: TRBJ1-1
D gene: -
V gene: TRBV28
clone size: -
CDR3 DNA: TGTGCCAGCAGTACAGGGCTCCGAGCTTTCTTT
CDR3 protein: CASSTGLRAFF

J gene: TRBJ2-3
D gene: TRBD1
V gene: TRBV7-2
clone size: -
CDR3 DNA: TGTGCCAGCAGCAATACCGGACAGGGCACAGATACGCAGTATTTT
CDR3 protein: CASSNTGQGTDTQYF

J gene: TRBJ2-1
D gene: TRBD1
V gene: TRBV7-6
clone size: -
CDR3 DNA: TGTGCCAGCAGCTTAGGGGCAGGGGGCGATTACAATGAGCAGTTCTTC
CDR3 protein: CASSLGAGGDYNEQFF